These T cell receptor beta chains were read from a single sample in a study of memory CD4+ T cells and cytomegalovirus serostatus. Method: immunoSEQ multiplex PCR; TCRdb's copy keeps in-frame clones and lacks some. The table lists 35,000 to 50,000 clones, approximately 84% of them singletons, with about 0.6% in the top ten. The sample consisted of memory CD4+ T cells from blood. The receptors shown here come from an adult in good health and CMV-seronegative. Each CDR3 is given with its conserved first and last residue. The order of the fields is V gene, clone size, D gene, J gene, CDR3 length, CDR3 DNA, CDR3 protein. The D gene is left open where the match is weak. The size entry is marked missing in some rows and otherwise reads once, few, many or a size class.

>TRBV2|few|TRBD2|TRBJ2-1|16
TGTGCCAGCAGTCGGGATCCAGCGGGGGGGTCCAATGAGCAGTTCTTC
CASSRDPAGGSNEQFF
>TRBV7-7|.|.|TRBJ2-5|13
TGTGCTAGCAGCGGACCGCCTGGGGAGACCCAGTACTTC
CASSGPPGETQYF
>TRBV30|.|TRBD2|TRBJ2-7|18
TGTGCCTGGAGGCCACCCGGGACTAGCGGGACCCCCCGGCGCGAGCAGTACTTC
CAWRPPGTSGTPRREQYF
>TRBV7-3|.|.|TRBJ2-5|15
TGTGCCAGCAGCCTCTGGGGTAGGGGCCGAGAGACCCAGTACTTC
CASSLWGRGRETQYF
>TRBV27|.|.|TRBJ1-1|15
TGTGCCAGCAGTCCCCTCCCACATATCGGAACTGAAGCTTTCTTT
CASSPLPHIGTEAFF
>TRBV7-9|few|TRBD1|TRBJ1-2|14
TGTGCCAGCAGCTTAGGGCGCACAGGGGATGGCTACACCTTC
CASSLGRTGDGYTF
>TRBV9|.|.|TRBJ2-1|17
TGTGCCAGCAGCCCCGGGTTCAAAGGTTCTTCCTACAATGAGCAGTTCTTC
CASSPGFKGSSYNEQFF
>TRBV2|.|.|TRBJ2-5|14
TGTGCCAGCAGCGAACTGGCCTCCCGGGGGACCCAGTACTTC
CASSELASRGTQYF
>TRBV30|few|.|TRBJ1-3|15
TGTGCCTGGAGTGTACTAGGGTTTCGAGGAAACACCATATATTTT
CAWSVLGFRGNTIYF
>TRBV6-5|once|.|TRBJ2-7|16
TGTGCCAGCAGTTACTCGAGGGGCCTAAAGGGCGACGAGCAGTACTTC
CASSYSRGLKGDEQYF
>TRBV7-9|.|.|TRBJ1-5|14
TGTGCCAGCAGCTCAATCCTACAGGGACAGCCCCAGCATTTT
CASSSILQGQPQHF
>TRBV7-7|.|.|TRBJ2-5|14
TGTGCTAGCAGCCGTGGGACACCACAAGAGACCCAGTACTTC
CASSRGTPQETQYF
>TRBV5-5|.|TRBD1|TRBJ1-2|15
TGTGCCAGCAGCCAGGGACAGGGATTGAACTATGGCTACACCTTC
CASSQGQGLNYGYTF
>TRBV7-2|.|.|TRBJ2-7|14
TGTGCCAGCAGCAGGCTGGTGACGAGCTCCGAGCAGTACTTC
CASSRLVTSSEQYF
>TRBV11-3|few|.|TRBJ2-7|14
TGTGCCAGCAGCTTTGACAGTATGGGGGGCGAGCAGTACTTC
CASSFDSMGGEQYF
>TRBV6-6|.|.|TRBJ1-4|13
TGTGCCAGCAGTCCGAGGGGTTATGAAAAACTGTTTTTT
CASSPRGYEKLFF